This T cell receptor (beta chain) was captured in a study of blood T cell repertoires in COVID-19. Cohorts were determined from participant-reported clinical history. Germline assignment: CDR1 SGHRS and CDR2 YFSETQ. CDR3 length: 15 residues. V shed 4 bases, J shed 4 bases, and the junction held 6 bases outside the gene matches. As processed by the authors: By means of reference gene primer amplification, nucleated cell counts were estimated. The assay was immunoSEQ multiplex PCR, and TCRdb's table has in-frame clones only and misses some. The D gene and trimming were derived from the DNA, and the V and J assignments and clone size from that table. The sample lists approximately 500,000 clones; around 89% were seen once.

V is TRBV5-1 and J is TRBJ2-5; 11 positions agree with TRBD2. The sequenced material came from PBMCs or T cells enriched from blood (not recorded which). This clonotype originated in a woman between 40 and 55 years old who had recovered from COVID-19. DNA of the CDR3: TGCGCCAGCAGCCAACTAGCGGGGGACGGAGAGACCCAGTACTTC. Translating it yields CASSQLAGDGETQYF.